The next 20 T cell receptor beta chains were all read from a single sample in a study of OX40 agonist ivuxolimab in advanced cancers. The table came from immunoSEQ multiplex PCR; TCRdb's copy has only in-frame clones and leaves some out. The profile covers more than 60,000 clones, with roughly four fifths appearing a single time and 3.4% taken by the ten largest. The input for sequencing was CD4+ or CD8+ T cells sorted from blood, taken in a trial of the OX40 agonist ivuxolimab. The receptors were gathered from an adult with an advanced solid tumor such as melanoma, head and neck, liver or kidney cancer.

The gene calls are TRBV6-5 and TRBJ1-1; D possibly corresponds to TRBD1 (6 bases). Germline V lookup: CDR1 MNHEY, CDR2 SVGAGI. Deletions cut 4 bases from V and 1 base from J, with 16 bases between. This CDR3 has 16 amino acids. The CDR3 DNA follows: TGTGCCAGCAGTTCCAGGCCAGGGGCCACGAACACTGAAGCTTTCTTT. It codes for CASSSRPGATNTEAFF.

J is TRBJ2-1 and V is TRBV5-1, with 13 positions matching TRBD2. The germline V gene encodes CDR1 SGHRS and CDR2 YFSETQ. The length of the CDR3 is 16 residues. After removal of 4 bases from V and 2 bases from J, the junction contained 3 bases not matched to a gene. The CDR3 DNA follows: TGCGCCAGCAGCATGGGACTAGCGGGACCCTACAATGAGCAGTTCTTC. The encoded protein is CASSMGLAGPYNEQFF.

The chain carries TRBV18 and TRBJ1-3; D may be TRBD1 (6 bases). The V gene's germline CDR1 is KGHSH and CDR2 LQKENI. V was cut by 4 bases and J by 1 base, with 14 bases left in between. The CDR3 spans 16 residues. The CDR3 here is CASSRDIPPSGNTIYF. The DNA for the CDR3 is TGTGCCAGCTCACGGGACATACCCCCTTCTGGAAACACCATATATTTT.

The chain joins TRBV10-3 to TRBJ2-1; 13 bases map to TRBD2. V shed 7 bases and J 3 bases; nucleotides not matched to a gene: 3. The CDR3 length is 15 residues. CDR1 is ENHRY and CDR2 is SYGVKD in the germline V gene. In DNA, the CDR3 is TGTGCCATCACTAGACTAGCGGGGGGCTACAATGAGCAGTTCTTC. Translation: CAITRLAGGYNEQFF.

In this sample, this clone turned up a few times. The chain uses TRBV6-6 and TRBJ2-3; D assignment may be TRBD1 or TRBD2 (6 bases each). Germline CDR1 MNHNY, CDR2 SVGAGI (reference sequence). This CDR3 is 15 amino acids long. Trimming removed 6 bases at V and 4 bases at J, with 17 bases between. CDR3 DNA sequence: TGTGCCAGCAGCCCGATCGGAGGGGGGTCAGATACGCAGTATTTT. Translation gives CASSPIGGGSDTQYF.

V gene TRBV19 combines with J gene TRBJ1-1; D is undetermined. Germline CDR1 reads LNHDA; CDR2 reads SQIVND (reference sequence). The V end was cut by 8 bases, the J end by 8 bases, with 15 bases between. CDR3 length: 12 residues. The CDR3, as DNA: TGTGCCAGTGGTGGGCGAAGGGCCGAAGCTTTCTTT. This codes for CASGGRRAEAFF.

The genes are TRBV5-1 and TRBJ2-1, with D possibly matching TRBD2 (6 bases). From germline, CDR1 is SGHRS and CDR2 YFSETQ. Trimming left V 4 bases short and J 7 bases short, with 18 bases between. CDR3 size: 15 residues. CDR3 in amino acids: CASSLGFAGSNEQFF. The CDR3 DNA reads TGCGCCAGCAGCCTTGGTTTTGCGGGGTCTAATGAGCAGTTCTTC.

CDR3 in amino acids: CASSLGGGTDTQYF. Here the CDR3 DNA reads TGTGCCAGCAGCCTCGGGGGGGGCACAGATACGCAGTATTTT. This chain joins TRBV5-6 and TRBJ2-3, with 8 bases matching TRBD2. The CDR3 length is 14 residues. J was trimmed by 1 base and V by 4 bases; bases with no gene match: 2. Per germline, CDR1 SGHDT and CDR2 YYEEEE.

V gene TRBV6-1 combines with J gene TRBJ1-5; D is unresolved. Germline V lookup: CDR1 MNHNS, CDR2 SASEGT. V was trimmed by 4 bases and J by 3 bases, leaving 10 bases between them. The CDR3 loop spans 14 amino acids. CDR3 sequence (DNA): TGTGCCAGCAGTGGCCGCACTTCCAATCAGCCCCAGCATTTT. Residues: CASSGRTSNQPQHF.

The rearrangement uses TRBV5-1 and TRBJ1-4; D is unresolved. Germline V gives CDR1 SGHRS, CDR2 YFSETQ. V was shortened by 5 bases and J by 5 bases, with 13 bases between the two germline ends. The CDR3 totals 14 residues. CDR3 sequence: CASSMRSKNEKLFF. CDR3 DNA: TGCGCCAGCAGTATGCGCAGCAAGAATGAAAAACTGTTTTTT.

The rearrangement uses TRBV6-5 and TRBJ1-2; 8 nucleotides align to TRBD1. CDR1 is MNHEY and CDR2 is SVGAGI in the germline V gene. The CDR3 is made up of 16 amino acids. V trimming: 0 bases; J trimming: 6 bases; junction bases outside the gene matches: 9. The CDR3 bases are TGTGCCAGCAGTTACTCACCGACAGGGGAGTCGAATGGCTACACCTTC. Protein: CASSYSPTGESNGYTF.

This clone was seen a single time. The chain combines TRBV7-6 with TRBJ1-1, with 8 bases matching TRBD1. The J segment lost 5 bases and the V segment lost 5 bases, leaving 10 bases of the junction unmatched. This CDR3 comprises 15 residues. Germline values: CDR1 SGHVS, CDR2 FNYEAQ. CDR3 region: CASSVGQGLRTEAFF. The CDR3 DNA is TGTGCCAGCAGCGTAGGACAGGGCCTGAGGACTGAAGCTTTCTTT.

This chain links TRBV2 with TRBJ1-4; D is ambiguous. CDR3 length equals 15 residues. The germline V gene has CDR1 SNHLY and CDR2 FYNNEI. V gave up 6 bases and J gave up 4 bases, with 15 bases separating them. DNA for the CDR3: TGTGCCAGCAGCGAAAGAACGTCGGGTAATGAAAAACTGTTTTTT. Amino acids: CASSERTSGNEKLFF.

The V call is TRBV28, the J call TRBJ2-1; no definite D call. The V end lost 2 bases, the J end lost 5 bases, and 7 bases lay between the germline ends. Germline values: CDR1 MDHEN, CDR2 SYDVKM. The CDR3 is made up of 13 amino acids. In DNA form, the CDR3 reads TGTGCCAGCAGTTTACCCGCGAACAATGAGCAGTTCTTC. As protein: CASSLPANNEQFF.

The chain is built from TRBV4-2 and TRBJ2-7; possibly TRBD2 for D (7 bases). Between the trimmed V and J ends, which lost 6 bases and 6 bases, there was a span of 24 bases. The CDR3 loop spans 16 amino acids. Germline V gene data show CDR1 as LGHNA and CDR2 as YNFKEQ. CDR3 coding DNA: TGTGCCAGCAGTCTAACTGCGGGGGCCCGAGGCGGCGAGCAGTACTTC. It codes for CASSLTAGARGGEQYF.

This clone was detected only once. The rearrangement uses TRBV6-1 and TRBJ1-2; 10 nucleotides match TRBD1. Trimming removed 6 bases from V and 4 bases from J; junction bases left unmatched: 2. CDR1 and CDR2 from the germline V gene are MNHNS and SASEGT. The CDR3 runs to 13 residues. The CDR3 DNA reads as TGTGCCAGCAGGGGGACAGGGGTCTATGGCTACACCTTC. Its protein is CASRGTGVYGYTF.

J is TRBJ2-5 and V is TRBV9; no definite D call. The V and J ends lost 3 bases and 2 bases respectively, with 11 bases between them. CDR1 SGDLS and CDR2 YYNGEE come from the germline V gene. This CDR3 contains 14 residues. The CDR3 loop is CASSGGWNQETQYF. The CDR3 DNA is TGTGCCAGCAGCGGAGGTTGGAATCAAGAGACCCAGTACTTC.

J is TRBJ1-5 and V is TRBV6-1; D call uncertain. Trimming took off 6 bases at V and 4 bases at J, with 10 bases between the two ends. The CDR3 totals 13 residues. Germline values: CDR1 MNHNS, CDR2 SASEGT. In DNA form, the CDR3 reads TGTGCCAGCAGAACTGACCGGAATCAGCCCCAGCATTTT. Protein product: CASRTDRNQPQHF.

The chain carries TRBV6-4 and TRBJ1-1; D unclear. Trimming removed 6 bases from V and 4 bases from J, with 15 bases in between. In germline, CDR1 is MRHNA, CDR2 SNTAGT. CDR3 length: 14 amino acids. CDR3 amino acids: CASSPDLEGTEAFF. In nucleotides, the CDR3 is TGTGCCAGCAGCCCCGACCTGGAGGGCACTGAAGCTTTCTTT.

The rearrangement links TRBV6-6 to TRBJ2-7; either TRBD1 or TRBD2 may supply D (5 bases each). Trimming stripped 6 bases from V and 0 bases from J, with 9 bases between. The CDR3 loop spans 13 amino acids. The germline gives CDR1 MNHNY, CDR2 SVGAGI (reference sequence). The CDR3 DNA reads as TGTGCCAGCAGAGGGACGTACTCCTACGAGCAGTACTTC. This gives the protein CASRGTYSYEQYF.